Sequencing of this T cell receptor beta chain was carried out in a study of T-cell reconstitution after alpha-beta-depleted transplantation in children (dated by TCRdb to 2015 to 2016). About the full investigation: Using TCR repertoire profiling, the study quantitatively followed how T-cell immune reconstitution unfolded in children after TCRalphabeta/CD19-depleted allogeneic hematopoietic cell transplantation.

This clonotype was seen repeatedly, ten times or more. What this receptor recognizes is not known. Base-call qualities are not available, and no considerably larger clone is one nucleotide away. Beyond this particular receptor, the publication reports: Apparently early alphabetaT-cell count recovery about two months after transplant reportedly relied on only several hundred rapidly expanded clones derived from non-depleted graft cells. In some patients, the high TCRbeta diversity seen at day 60 was put down to recipient T cells and intrathymic progenitors that had survived conditioning. Hyperexpanded clone frequencies declined over subsequent months; after one year, T-cell counts and TCRbeta diversity were mostly attributed to newly produced T cells.

The sample's treatment or condition label is to be understood as: allogeneic hematopoietic cell transplantation with graft depleted of TCRalphabeta T cells and CD19 B cells. TCRalphabeta/CD19-depleted allogeneic hematopoietic cell grafts were given to the transplant recipients, all of whom were children. Receptors were amplified or captured by PCR. The sample was run on an Illumina HiSeq 2500. TCR libraries were prepared with molecular barcoding, using unique molecular identifiers to normalize TCRbeta repertoire quantification. The public reads were run again by TCRdb, first through fastp at Q25 and then through MiXCR, and only productive beta chains were kept. Merged by CDR3 protein, the rows form single entries marked with the most common genes and DNA. The sample records over 400,000 distinct CDR3 sequences, roughly two fifths of which are singletons. The ten most abundant clones make up 27% of the sample.

Relative to germline, V is missing 8 bases and J is missing 7 bases, with 4 bases of the junction outside any gene match. The CDR3 starts with the cysteine, ends with the phenylalanine, and has 11 residues. Only the CDR3 part of the read is kept: 33 bases, read in frame from the first base. The chain employs TRBV12-3 or TRBV12-4 and TRBJ1-2; TRBD1 fits 7 bases in the junction. This sample comprised PBMCs, obtained before TCRalphabeta/CD19-depleted stem cell transplant. This clonotype originated in a girl aged 2 to 9 with aplastic anemia, due to receive a stem cell transplant. The base sequence is TGTGCCAGCGGGACAGTAGGTGGCTACACCTTC. This gives the protein CASGTVGGYTF.